This is a list of T cell receptor beta chains from one sample in a study of T cell responses to AZD1222 COVID-19 vaccine. Here immunoSEQ multiplex PCR was the method, and the copy in TCRdb shows in-frame clones only, minus some. Among approximately 100,000 clones listed, 86% were seen once. This sample comprised peripheral blood, obtained 28 days after the second dose of the MenACWY control vaccine. Source of these receptors: an adult who received the MenACWY meningococcal vaccine as a control. Each CDR3 is given without its conserved first and last residue. Each record gives: J gene, V gene, CDR3 length, CDR3 protein.

TRBJ1-2 | TRBV5-4 | 11 | ASSSDTDYGYT
TRBJ2-2 | TRBV19 | 14 | ASSIHGDRPTGELF
TRBJ2-5 | TRBV7-2 | 14 | ASLLRGRGLQETQY
TRBJ1-1 | TRBV5-6 | 11 | ASSSIQGMGAF
TRBJ1-6 | TRBV3-1/TRBV3-2 | 13 | ASSQERGGFSPLH
TRBJ2-5 | TRBV4-2 | 15 | ASSPLRREGGTQTQY
TRBJ2-6 | TRBV6-5 | 13 | ASSPGHAGANVLT
TRBJ2-2 | TRBV9 | 16 | ASSVSGGGLSNTGELF
TRBJ1-2 | TRBV12-3/TRBV12-4 | 10 | ASSPQPYGYT
TRBJ2-2 | TRBV5-4 | 14 | ASSLIGQGNTGELF
TRBJ2-7 | TRBV29-1 | 13 | SVALGDRGIHEQY
TRBJ2-3 | TRBV11-3 | 13 | ASSLAPGGADTQY
TRBJ2-7 | TRBV7-8 | 14 | ASSLRVLSGLNEQY
TRBJ1-1 | TRBV3-1/TRBV3-2 | 11 | ASSQGEAGRAF
TRBJ1-6 | TRBV7-9 | 11 | ASSSIVNSPLH
TRBJ1-1 | TRBV19 | 11 | ASSALDNTEAF
TRBJ2-5 | TRBV7-2 | 12 | ASSDPGTGETQY
TRBJ1-2 | TRBV7-2 | 12 | ASSPHRGEDGYT
TRBJ2-5 | TRBV5-1 | 14 | ASSLGVERGGETQY
TRBJ2-7 | TRBV7-9 | 13 | ASSVRDFDSYEQY
TRBJ2-7 | TRBV19 | 11 | ASSIGVTYEQY
TRBJ1-5 | TRBV6-2/TRBV6-3 | 14 | ASSPQTGGGNQPQH
TRBJ2-7 | TRBV6-5 | 12 | ASKGGSHSYEQY